This T cell receptor beta chain originates from a study of T cell repertoires in cytomegalovirus infection. V shed 7 bases, J shed 4 bases, and the junction held 7 bases outside the gene matches. This CDR3 region has 15 residues. Germline V lookup: CDR1 MNHNY, CDR2 SVGAGI (reference sequence). Of note for this clonotype: As yet, its antigen is unknown.

One entry per CDR3 protein results from TCRdb running MiXCR on the reads. The table lists some 800,000 distinct CDR3 sequences, roughly 29% of them singletons. Material: cultured CD8+ T cells from PBMCs, obtained from culture after CMV antigen stimulation. The J gene is TRBJ2-6, the V gene TRBV6-6; 7 bases line up with TRBD2. This receptor was obtained from a human donor in good health (CMV status not recorded). Some clones in this sample may be carry-over from other donors' samples. CDR3 nucleotides: TGTGCCAGCAAGGGGAGGGAGTGGGGGGCCAACGTCCTGACTTTC. It translates to CASKGREWGANVLTF.